Below, 15 T cell receptor beta chains from the same sample are listed, as sequenced in a study of CD8 T cells in Susac syndrome. The authors reverse transcribed about 0.5 to 1 ug RNA with random hexamers. TCRdb independently ran MiXCR on the immunoSEQ multiplex PCR reads; one entry per CDR3 protein. The sample shows roughly 120,000 distinct CDR3 sequences, about 95% of them seen only once. The sample comprised CD4+ T cells from PBMCs. The receptors stem from a human donor in good health.

The V gene is TRBV29-1, the J gene TRBJ1-1, with 9 bases identical to TRBD1. This CDR3 has 14 amino acids. Germline V gene sequence: CDR1 SQVTM, CDR2 ANQGSEA. The V gene end was trimmed by 8 bases and the J gene end by 5 bases; junction bases not matched to a gene: 12. Here the CDR3 reads CSSRAGTGKTEAFF. In nucleotides, the CDR3 is TGCAGCTCGCGAGCTGGGACAGGGAAGACTGAAGCTTTCTTT.

The chain couples TRBV3-1 to TRBJ2-7, with a possible D match to TRBD2 (7 bases). There are 14 residues in the CDR3. V was cut by 5 bases and J by 5 bases, with 16 bases left in between. Germline CDR1 and CDR2: LGHDT and YNNKEL (reference sequence). The CDR3 loop reads CASSTRGGGHEQYF. CDR3 DNA: TGTGCCAGCAGCACCCGCGGGGGCGGGCACGAGCAGTACTTC.

The chain joins TRBV9 to TRBJ2-5, with a possible D match to TRBD2 (8 bases). V was pared by 4 bases and J by 1 base, with 17 bases between. The CDR3 consists of 16 residues. Germline V gene sequence: CDR1 SGDLS, CDR2 YYNGEE. The CDR3 reads CASSSYSGTAQETQYF. The CDR3 region has the DNA TGTGCCAGCAGCTCCTATAGCGGGACAGCCCAAGAGACCCAGTACTTC.

This chain joins TRBV23-1 and TRBJ2-5; D possibly corresponds to TRBD1 (7 bases). TRBV23-1 is sorted into the ORF group, with uncertain function. The CDR3 contains 19 residues. V dropped 0 bases and J dropped 7 bases, with 27 bases sitting between them. Here the CDR3 reads CASSQSPQGTVPGGMTQYF. CDR3 coding DNA: TGCGCCAGCAGTCAATCGCCCCAAGGGACAGTCCCCGGGGGAATGACCCAGTACTTC.

The J gene is TRBJ1-2, the V gene TRBV5-1; 7 nucleotides match TRBD1. Germline V CDR1 and CDR2: SGHRS, YFSETQ. CDR3 length: 13 amino acids. V was pared by 4 bases and J by 8 bases, with 8 bases of the junction left unmatched. This CDR3 reads CASSQTGREGYTF. CDR3 sequence (DNA): TGCGCCAGCAGCCAGACAGGGAGGGAAGGCTACACCTTC.

V is TRBV9 and J is TRBJ2-1; 7 bases are shared with TRBD1. This CDR3 contains 13 residues. The germline V gene encodes CDR1 SGDLS and CDR2 YYNGEE. The V and J ends lost 3 bases and 8 bases, in that order; junction bases with no gene match: 5. CDR3 protein: CASSGRQGDEQFF. CDR3 in DNA: TGTGCCAGCAGCGGGCGACAGGGAGATGAGCAGTTCTTC.

V gene TRBV2 combines with J gene TRBJ2-1, with TRBD2 matching 9 bases. CDR3 length: 16 residues. V shed 0 bases and J 5 bases; nucleotides not matched to a gene: 5. Germline V gene data show CDR1 as SNHLY and CDR2 as FYNNEI. CDR3 residues: CASSEAGAGGHNEQFF. The CDR3 region has the DNA TGTGCCAGCAGTGAAGCGGGAGCGGGGGGTCACAATGAGCAGTTCTTC. The whole variable domain, remainder taken from reference TRBV2 and TRBJ2-1, is EPEVTQTPSHQVTQMGQEVILRCVPISNHLYFYWYRQILGQKVEFLVSFYNNEISEKSEIFDDQFSVERPDGSNFTLKIRSTKLEDSAMYFCASSEAGAGGHNEQFFGPGTRLTVL.

This clonotype appeared a few times. This chain links TRBV3-1 with TRBJ2-7; 8 bases align to TRBD1. From germline, CDR1 is LGHDT and CDR2 YNNKEL (reference sequence). This CDR3 is 15 amino acids long. V shed 1 base, J shed 5 bases, and the junction held 7 bases outside the gene matches. CDR3 coding DNA: TGTGCCAGCAGCCAAGGTGACAGGGGTGCCGACGAGCAGTACTTC. Translating it yields CASSQGDRGADEQYF.

The rearrangement joins TRBV4-1 to TRBJ2-1; TRBD1 matches at 8 bases. The junction had 5 bases not matched to a gene; V was cut back by 1 base and J by 6 bases. This CDR3 comprises 15 residues. Germline-derived CDR1 and CDR2 are MGHRA and YSYEKL. The CDR3 DNA follows: TGCGCCAGCAGCCAAGCGAGGGACAGGACCAATGAGCAGTTCTTC. Translated, it gives CASSQARDRTNEQFF.

The chain recombines TRBV10-3 with TRBJ2-7; the match to TRBD1 covers 8 bases. Germline CDR1 and CDR2: ENHRY and SYGVKD. V lost 6 bases and J lost 0; bases outside the gene matches: 10. The CDR3 has 16 residues. Here the CDR3 reads CAIRILAGGNSYEQYF. In nucleotides, the CDR3 is TGTGCCATCAGAATACTCGCAGGGGGCAACTCCTACGAGCAGTACTTC.

The CDR3 is CASSAVGQGNSPLHF. In DNA, the CDR3 is TGTGCCAGCAGCGCGGTCGGACAGGGAAATTCACCCCTCCACTTT. The V call is TRBV9, the J call TRBJ1-6, with 8 bases fitting TRBD1. CDR1 SGDLS and CDR2 YYNGEE come from the germline V gene. This CDR3 comprises 15 residues. With V trimmed by 3 bases and J by 7 bases, 6 bases remained unmatched.

This chain connects TRBV9 to TRBJ2-3; D gene ambiguous. CDR1 and CDR2 from the germline V gene are SGDLS and YYNGEE. The length of the CDR3 is 14 residues. With 4 bases removed from V and 2 bases from J, the gap between germline ends came to 11 bases. This CDR3 reads CASSPSWATDTQYF. In DNA form, the CDR3 reads TGTGCCAGCAGCCCCTCATGGGCCACAGATACGCAGTATTTT.

The CDR3 bases are TGCGCCAGCGCAACTTTCGGACTAGCGGCCAACAATGAGCAGTTCTTC. Translated, it gives CASATFGLAANNEQFF. The chain is built from TRBV4-1 and TRBJ2-1; 10 bases are a match to TRBD2. The CDR3 spans 16 residues. Germline lookup yields CDR1 MGHRA and CDR2 YSYEKL. V dropped 8 bases and J dropped 5; count of bases not matched to a gene: 12.

V and J are TRBV7-8 and TRBJ2-5; maybe TRBD2 (6 bases). Germline lookup yields CDR1 SGHVS and CDR2 FQNEAQ. V gave up 2 bases and J gave up 4 bases, with 14 bases separating them. The CDR3 contains 15 residues. This CDR3 is CASSLSPGRRETQYF. CDR3 bases: TGTGCCAGCAGCTTAAGTCCAGGGAGGAGAGAGACCCAGTACTTC. Using reference TRBV7-8 and TRBJ2-5 for the parts outside the CDR3, the full variable domain is GAGVSQSPRYKVAKRGQDVALRCDPISGHVSLFWYQQALGQGPEFLTYFQNEAQLDKSGLPSDRFFAERPEGSVSTLKIQRTQQEDSAVYLCASSLSPGRRETQYFGPGTRLLVL.

The rearrangement joins TRBV4-2 to TRBJ1-5; no definite D call. Per the germline V gene, CDR1 is LGHNA and CDR2 is YNFKEQ. The CDR3 extends over 13 amino acids. V lost 1 base, J lost 11 bases, and 12 bases lay in between. The CDR3 loop reads CASSQVQLAAQHF. The CDR3 coding sequence is TGTGCCAGCAGCCAAGTACAACTGGCAGCCCAGCATTTT.